This TCR beta chain was sequenced for a study of T cell repertoires in cytomegalovirus infection. Study at large: Matching HLA type and CMV infection were both indicated by public TCR beta signatures. Points from the study as a whole: There were HLA-C-restricted CMV-specific TCR beta clonotypes dominating the ex vivo response.

Germline V gene data show CDR1 as SEHNR and CDR2 as FQNEAQ (reference sequence). The CDR3 is made up of 16 amino acids. Deletions cut 2 bases from V and 1 base from J, with 9 bases between. TCRdb fed the reads into MiXCR, producing one record per CDR3 protein. The sample has roughly 600,000 distinct CDR3 sequences; 24% are singletons. With respect to this clonotype: Its specificity is not known.

The chain couples TRBV7-9 to TRBJ2-6; D is uncertain. The TCR was taken from a human donor in good health (CMV status not recorded). Some clones in this sample may be carry-over from other donors' samples. Sample: CD8+ T cells from PBMCs. The CDR3 reads CASSLLQASGANVLTF. The CDR3 DNA follows: TGTGCCAGCAGCTTACTTCAAGCTTCTGGGGCCAACGTCCTGACTTTC. The full variable domain, its missing parts supplied by reference TRBV7-9 and TRBJ2-6, is DTGVSQNPRHKITKRGQNVTFRCDPISEHNRLYWYRQTLGQGPEFLTYFQNEAQLEKSRLLSDRFSAERPKGSFSTLEIQRTEQGDSAMYLCASSLLQASGANVLTFGAGSRLTVL.